The text below deals with one TCR beta chain. The target antigen is unknown. Using immunoSEQ multiplex PCR, the repertoire was profiled, and TCRdb retains in-frame clones only, with some absent. The top ten clones hold 29% of a sample with more than 20,000 clones, over 75% of them seen once. The record originates from a study of T cells in localized non-small cell lung cancer. Study-wide results and caveats: There were a median around 53 of the top 100 tumor clones appearing in adjacent lung. Blood T cell density predicted longer survival; adjacent-lung clonality, shorter.

The receptor comes from an older male donor with stage I squamous cell lung carcinoma. The sample consisted of peripheral blood, taken before any cancer treatment.

The CDR3 sequence: CASSQVLASMVEQFF. DNA of the CDR3: TGTGCCAGCAGCCAAGTACTAGCGTCGATGGTTGAGCAGTTCTTC. The chain combines TRBV5-6 with TRBJ2-1, with 7 bases identical to TRBD2. Trimming at V came to 4 bases and at J to 9 bases, leaving 13 bases not matched to a gene. Germline V gives CDR1 SGHDT, CDR2 YYEEEE. The CDR3 is made up of 15 amino acids.